This T cell receptor (beta chain) was sequenced during a study of cytomegalovirus exposure and HLA in healthy donors. Turning to the study itself: About 79 million unique TCRs from HLA-typed donors were held in an early data release. Study-wide findings and caveats: A later analysis showed HLA-associated TCR beta chains outstripping equally common others in clonal expansion.

PCR amplification relied on 60 Vbeta primers (plus 13 Jbeta primers). The repertoire was sequenced with immunoSEQ multiplex PCR; TCRdb's copy has only in-frame clones and lacks some. The data show some 150,000 clones, around three quarters seen once. Germline-derived CDR1 and CDR2 are SNHLY and FYNNEI. CDR3 size: 15 residues. V shed 6 bases, J shed 5 bases, and the junction held 5 bases outside the gene matches. Points on this clone: Antigen specificity is unknown.

Donors in the study were healthy people who gave bone marrow. The rearrangement joins TRBV2 to TRBJ2-5; the match to TRBD2 covers 14 bases. Sequenced sample: PBMCs. This clonotype was sampled from a man aged 25 to 40 in good health and CMV-seropositive. The CDR3 region has the DNA TGTGCCAGCAGCCACGGGACTAGCGGGGGCGAGACCCAGTACTTC. Protein: CASSHGTSGGETQYF.